This TCR beta chain stems from a study of identical twins (dated by TCRdb to 2015 to 2016). Background on the whole study: TCR alpha and beta repertoires from monozygotic twins, unrelated adults of various ages and cord blood were deep-sequenced to test whether fetal clonotypes persist. To rule out contamination, the twin experiments were replicated at different times with different library preparation protocols. Results and caveats for the whole study, not just this receptor: Invariant T cells such as MAIT and iNKT could partly confound zero-insertion analyses, though diverse VJ usage argued against this for most clonotypes. Out-of-frame TCR alpha sharing in monozygotic twins was systematically underestimated by recombination models, whereas sharing between unrelated individuals was in agreement with the recombination models. Abundant cord blood beta clonotypes carried fewer insertions; young adult naive repertoires showed a weaker similar trend, while memory repertoires showed none. Conclusions relied on cross-sectional statistical analysis, since the same donors could not be followed over many years. In beta out-of-frame sequences, excess twin sharing was weaker, because having fewer shared sequences lowered the signal-to-noise ratio. Compared with coincidental sharing between unrelated individuals, out-of-frame TCR alpha sequences shared between twins showed an excess of sequences with low generation probability.

This clonotype was seen many times. This clone's antigen is unknown. The sample holds no much larger clone one base away, and base qualities are not on file. Receptor amplification or capture employed 5' RACE. The instrument given in TCRdb is Illumina HiSeq 2000. A universal primer binding site was added through template switching, and the final cDNA carried a unique molecular identifier so that TCR cDNA molecules could be counted accurately. First-strand cDNA for TCR alpha and beta chains was synthesized from specific primers in the conserved constant-segment region. To control for contamination, every cDNA library carried two barcodes: a SMART-Mk sample barcode plus Illumina barcodes. TruSeq adapter sequences and Illumina sample barcodes were added in two successive PCR steps. The Illumina HiSeq platform was used with custom primers to sequence TCR alpha and beta cDNA libraries. In the original analysis: MiGEC processed the raw reads to extract unique molecular identifiers, while MiXCR was used to determine the CDR3 positions. Recombination models were inferred per individual with the repgenHMM and IGoR tools using an EM algorithm. The tcR package in R was used for shared clonotype analysis, with sharing normalized by the product of cloneset sizes. To study raw recombination without the effects of thymic and clonal selection, out-of-frame nonproductive sequences were analyzed. TCRdb's own reprocessing of the public reads used fastp at Q25 and MiXCR and kept productive beta chains. Every entry covers one CDR3 protein and lists the most common genes and DNA from its rows. TCRdb's processing, not the study's, gives the V and J calls here. Counted in this sample were approximately 220,000 distinct CDR3 sequences; 6.5% to 8.5% of them appeared once. The biggest ten clones account for 1.9% of the sample.

The CDR3, cysteine through phenylalanine, is 17 amino acids long. Only the CDR3 region is kept as DNA, spanning 51 bases read in frame from base 1. V trim: 1 base; J trim: 9 bases; unmatched bases: 8. Taken from the germline V gene, the CDR1 and CDR2 loops are SGHTA and FQGNSA. Every donor in the study was a healthy Caucasian. Three pairs of female monozygotic twins, all aged about 18 to 30 years, were included in the twin cohort. Using Miltenyi CD45RO+ enrichment and human naive T-cell isolation kits, memory (CD45RO+) and naive T cells were isolated from PBMC. The sample was also linked to a second study, of yellow fever vaccine responses in identical twins. From that second study: According to the authors, the vaccine-induced T cell response in identical twins seemed to be partly convergent and partly specific to each individual. Focusing on identical twins, the study followed the T cell clones that responded to the vaccine, and did so with precision.

This TCR was recovered from a woman under 30 in good health. The chain couples TRBV7-2 to TRBJ1-6; 11 of the junction bases match TRBD1. The sequencing input was memory (CD45RO+) T cells sorted from blood. The cell subset or site tag for this specimen amounts to: CD45RO+ enriched T cells. In nucleotides, the sequence is TGTGCCAGCAGCTTAGGCTCTACCGGACAGGGGGCTTCACCCCTCCACTTT. The resulting protein is CASSLGSTGQGASPLHF.